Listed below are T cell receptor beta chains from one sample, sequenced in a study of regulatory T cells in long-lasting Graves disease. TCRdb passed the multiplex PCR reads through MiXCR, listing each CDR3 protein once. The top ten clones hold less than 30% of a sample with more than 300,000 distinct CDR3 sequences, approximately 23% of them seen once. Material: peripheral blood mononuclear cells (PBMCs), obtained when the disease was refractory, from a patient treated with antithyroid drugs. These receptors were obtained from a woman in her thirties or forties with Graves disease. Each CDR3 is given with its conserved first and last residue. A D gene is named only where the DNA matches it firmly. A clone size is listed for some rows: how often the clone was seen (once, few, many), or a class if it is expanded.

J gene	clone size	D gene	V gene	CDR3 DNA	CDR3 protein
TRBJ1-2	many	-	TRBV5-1	TGCGCCAGCAGCTTAGGGGACCTAAATGGCTACACCTTC	CASSLGDLNGYTF
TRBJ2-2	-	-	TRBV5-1	TGCGCCAGCAGCTTGAAACCAGGCGGGGAGCTGTTTTTT	CASSLKPGGELFF
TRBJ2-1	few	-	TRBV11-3	TGTGCCAGCAGCTTAGAACTGGATAAGCAGTTCTTC	CASSLELDKQFF
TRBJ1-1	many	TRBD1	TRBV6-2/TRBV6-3	TGTGCCAGCAGTTACGGGCAGGGGGCCCAAGAAGAAGCTTTCTTT	CASSYGQGAQEEAFF
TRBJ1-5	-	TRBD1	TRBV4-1	TGCGCCAGCAGCCAAGATAGAGGACAGGGGCTCTATAGCAATCAGCCCCAGCATTTT	CASSQDRGQGLYSNQPQHF
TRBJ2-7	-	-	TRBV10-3	TGTGCCATCAGTCCCTTGACCCAAACCGAGCAGTACTTC	CAISPLTQTEQYF
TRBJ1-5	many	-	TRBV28	TGTGCCAGCAGCCCGATGCCCCTGGTGCCGGTAGGTCAGCCCCAGCATTTT	CASSPMPLVPVGQPQHF
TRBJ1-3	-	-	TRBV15	TGTGCCACCAGCAGAGAAACAGGGAGCTCTGGAAACACCATATATTTT	CATSRETGSSGNTIYF
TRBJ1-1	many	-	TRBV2	TGTGCCAGCAGGTATCAGACAGGCACTGAAGCTTTCTTT	CASRYQTGTEAFF
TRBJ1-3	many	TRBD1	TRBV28	TGTGCCGCCGAGGGACAGCTCTCTGGAAACACCATATATTTT	CAAEGQLSGNTIYF
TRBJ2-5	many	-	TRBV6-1	TGTGCCAGCACCCGACTGAAGGGAGGGGGGGAGACCCAGTACTTC	CASTRLKGGGETQYF
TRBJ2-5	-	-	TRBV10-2	TGCGCCAGCAGACACCCAACAGGGCCCCAGGAGACCCAGTACTTC	CASRHPTGPQETQYF
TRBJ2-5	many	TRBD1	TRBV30	TGTGCCGTTGGGACAGGGACGGAGACCCAGTACTTC	CAVGTGTETQYF
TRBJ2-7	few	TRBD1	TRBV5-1	TGCGCCAGCAGCTTGGCCGGACAGGGATTTAACTACGAGCAGTACTTC	CASSLAGQGFNYEQYF
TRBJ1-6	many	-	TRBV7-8	TGTGCCAGCAGCTTAGGCAGGGTGCCTTATAATTCACCCCTCCACTTT	CASSLGRVPYNSPLHF
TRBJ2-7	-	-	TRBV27	TGTGCCAGCACACCAGGACAGAAATACGAGCAGTACTTC	CASTPGQKYEQYF